This T cell receptor (beta chain) was sequenced in a study of identical twins. A universal primer site was incorporated via template switching, and the cDNA contained unique molecular identifiers. TCRdb independently ran MiXCR on the 5' RACE reads; one entry per CDR3 protein. This sample has under 450,000 distinct CDR3 sequences, with about 18% found just once. Regarding the study as a whole: The degree of excess twin sharing was weaker in beta out-of-frame sequences. Those out-of-frame alpha sequences shared by twins showed an excess of low generation probability.

CDR1 is SGHVS, CDR2 FQNEAQ, per germline. V dropped 3 bases and J dropped 4 bases, with 18 bases sitting between them. The CDR3 covers 16 residues. As to this clonotype: Its cognate antigen is unknown.

Sequences were obtained from naive T cells sorted from blood. The receptor comes from a man in his forties or fifties in good health. The chain is built from TRBV7-8 and TRBJ2-5; D is possibly TRBD1 (7 bases). For the CDR3, the DNA is TGTGCCAGCAGCTTGAAGGGCGGAGGGGGCGGAGAGACCCAGTACTTC. It is translated as CASSLKGGGGGETQYF.